Below, 28 T cell receptor beta chains from the same sample are listed, as sequenced in a study of shared clonotypes between healthy human individuals. Sequenced by immunoSEQ multiplex PCR; TCRdb stores in-frame clones only, minus some. This table holds roughly 2.2 million clones, approximately 90% found once. Input material: naive CD4+ T cells from PBMCs. Subset of the sample: CD45RA+ positively selected. All receptors come from a man aged 18 to 30 in good health. Some clones in this sample may be carry-over from other donors' samples.

The J gene is TRBJ2-5, the V gene TRBV6-1; 10 bases match TRBD1. The germline V gene encodes CDR1 MNHNS and CDR2 SASEGT. The CDR3 totals 14 residues. The V segment lost 9 bases and the J segment 5 bases; nucleotides outside the gene matches: 9. The CDR3 coding sequence is TGTGCCAGTACCCGGGACAGGGGTGGGGAGACCCAGTACTTC. Residues: CASTRDRGGETQYF.

This clone showed up just a few times. This chain uses TRBV30 with TRBJ2-2; the D is unclear. Per the germline V gene, CDR1 is GTSNPN and CDR2 is SVGIG (reference sequence). The CDR3 is 14 amino acids. The V and J ends lost 0 bases and 0 bases respectively, with 5 bases between them. The CDR3 DNA sequence: TGTGCCTGGAGTGTGGATCCGAACACCGGGGAGCTGTTTTTT. It translates to CAWSVDPNTGELFF.

The chain links TRBV28 to TRBJ2-7; 8 bases fit TRBD2. The V and J ends lost 5 bases and 2 bases, in that order; junction bases with no gene match: 14. The germline gives CDR1 MDHEN, CDR2 SYDVKM. This CDR3 contains 17 residues. This chain's CDR3 is CASSDPQAGALTYEQYF. DNA of the CDR3: TGTGCCAGCAGTGACCCCCAAGCGGGAGCCCTCACCTACGAGCAGTACTTC. The variable domain in full, with the rest retrieved from reference TRBV28 and TRBJ2-7, is DVKVTQSSRYLVKRTGEKVFLECVQDMDHENMFWYRQDPGLGLRLIYFSYDVKMKEKGDIPEGYSVSREKKERFSLILESASTNQTSMYLCASSDPQAGALTYEQYFGPGTRLTVT.

The J gene is TRBJ2-5, the V gene TRBV7-2; no clear D. Near its end, the DNA agrees better with TRBJ2-7, so the J call may be wrong. CDR1 SGHTA and CDR2 FQGNSA come from the germline V gene. This CDR3 contains 13 residues. CDR3 sequence (DNA): TGTGCCAGCAGCTTAGTACAGCTCTACGAGCAGTACTTC. Translated: CASSLVQLYEQYF.

This clone came up once. The gene calls are TRBV19 and TRBJ2-5; D is possibly TRBD1 (6 bases). Trimming stripped 3 bases from V and 5 bases from J, with 13 bases between. This CDR3 region has 14 residues. Germline values: CDR1 LNHDA, CDR2 SQIVND (reference sequence). CDR3 nucleotide sequence: TGTGCCAGTAGTATCCAGGGGTCGGGGGAGACCCAGTACTTC. Protein: CASSIQGSGETQYF.

This clone was observed a handful of times. The sample contains more than one DNA sequence encoding this CDR3. V is TRBV25-1 and J is TRBJ2-7, with no clear D. Germline CDR1 is MGHDK and CDR2 is SYGVNS. With 4 bases removed from V and 0 bases from J, the gap between germline ends came to 4 bases. CDR3 length equals 12 residues. CDR3 sequence reads: CASSGVSYEQYF. CDR3 in DNA: TGTGCCAGCAGTGGGGTCTCCTACGAGCAGTACTTC.

This rearrangement joins TRBV27 to TRBJ1-1; maybe TRBD1 (6 bases). The CDR3 contains 17 residues. From germline, CDR1 is MNHEY and CDR2 SMNVEV (reference sequence). Trimming took 1 base from V and 11 from J, leaving 26 bases between them. CDR3 coding DNA: TGTGCCAGCAGTTTATTCAGCGTGGAGAACGGACCCAGGGGCGCTTTCTTT. Encoded protein: CASSLFSVENGPRGAFF.

The gene calls are TRBV4-2 and TRBJ2-3; 7 bases align to TRBD2. This CDR3 has 16 residues. J gave up 6 bases and V 0 bases, and 9 bases lay outside the gene matches. From germline, CDR1 is LGHNA and CDR2 YNFKEQ. The CDR3 region has the DNA TGTGCCAGCAGCCAAGATGGGTGGGAGGGCCCGGATACGCAGTATTTT. It translates to CASSQDGWEGPDTQYF.

The V gene is TRBV5-4, the J gene TRBJ2-1; 11 bases line up with TRBD2. CDR3 length equals 18 residues. With V trimmed by 0 bases and J by 4 bases, 9 bases remained unmatched. Germline CDR1 SGHNT, CDR2 YYREEE (reference sequence). CDR3 region: CASSLDSTSGNRYNEQFF. The CDR3 bases are TGTGCCAGCAGCTTGGATTCGACTAGCGGGAACCGATACAATGAGCAGTTCTTC.

This clone was detected only once. The chain combines TRBV30 with TRBJ2-7, with TRBD2 as a possible D gene (6 bases). Per germline, CDR1 GTSNPN and CDR2 SVGIG (reference sequence). The CDR3 covers 14 residues. V shed 5 bases and J shed 6 bases, with 20 bases lying between them. In DNA form, the CDR3 reads TGTGCCTGGGGCCGGGAGATGCCATGGAGCGAGCAGTACTTC. Translating it yields CAWGREMPWSEQYF.

The gene calls are TRBV28 and TRBJ2-5; TRBD2 agrees at 11 bases. V was pared by 7 bases and J by 4 bases, with 5 bases of the junction left unmatched. The CDR3 runs to 14 residues. Germline V gene data show CDR1 as MDHEN and CDR2 as SYDVKM. CDR3 DNA: TGTGCCAGCATCTCCGGACTAGCGGGAGAGACCCAGTACTTC. It codes for CASISGLAGETQYF.

The chain recombines TRBV5-1 with TRBJ2-1, with TRBD1 identical over 8 bases. Germline V lookup: CDR1 SGHRS, CDR2 YFSETQ. V trimming: 4 bases; J trimming: 2 bases; junction bases outside the gene matches: 14. This CDR3 spans 18 amino acids. This CDR3 reads CASSRGQGVGGTYNEQFF. The CDR3, as DNA: TGCGCCAGCAGCCGTGGACAGGGAGTAGGAGGCACCTACAATGAGCAGTTCTTC.

J is TRBJ2-1 and V is TRBV19, with 9 bases lining up with TRBD2. The CDR3 extends over 14 amino acids. Trimming removed 9 bases from V and 5 bases from J; junction bases left unmatched: 8. CDR1 is LNHDA, CDR2 SQIVND, per germline (reference sequence). CDR3 sequence (DNA): TGTGCCAGCCAAGCGGGGGGCGCGAACAATGAGCAGTTCTTC. Translation: CASQAGGANNEQFF.

As regards this clone: At the DNA level, this CDR3 is encoded by other sequences in the same sample as well. The chain couples TRBV5-1 to TRBJ1-2; 9 bases are a match to TRBD1. This CDR3 has 15 residues. V lost 2 bases, J lost 2 bases, and 4 bases stayed unmatched. Germline V CDR1 and CDR2: SGHRS, YFSETQ. In DNA, the CDR3 is TGCGCCAGCAGCTTACCGGGACAGGGCAACTATGGCTACACCTTC. Its protein is CASSLPGQGNYGYTF.

The rearrangement joins TRBV11-3 to TRBJ2-2, with 8 bases aligning to TRBD2. CDR3 size: 15 residues. Losses at the gene ends were 3 bases for V and 3 bases for J; bases not matched to a gene: 3. Germline CDR1 is SGHNT and CDR2 is YENEEA. This chain's CDR3 is CASSLGLVHTGELFF. The CDR3, as DNA: TGTGCCAGCAGCTTGGGACTAGTGCACACCGGGGAGCTGTTTTTT.

The V and J genes are TRBV5-5 and TRBJ1-5; possibly TRBD1 for D (5 bases). Germline lookup yields CDR1 SGHKS and CDR2 YYEKEE (reference sequence). The CDR3 is 15 residues long. Trimming took 0 bases from V and 8 from J, leaving 15 bases between them. This CDR3 reads CASSLVPGPQEPQHF. The DNA for the CDR3 is TGTGCCAGCAGCTTGGTTCCAGGGCCTCAGGAGCCCCAGCATTTT.

With respect to this clone: Other DNA sequences of this sample code for an identical CDR3. The chain employs TRBV28 and TRBJ2-7; D unresolved. Germline V gene data show CDR1 as MDHEN and CDR2 as SYDVKM. V was trimmed by 6 bases and J by 5 bases, leaving 8 bases between them. The CDR3 runs 11 residues. The CDR3 spells CASSPRNEQYF. CDR3 in DNA: TGTGCCAGCAGCCCAAGGAACGAGCAGTACTTC.

The V gene is TRBV15, the J gene TRBJ2-4; 10 bases agree with TRBD2. CDR1 is LNHNV, CDR2 YYDKDF, per germline (reference sequence). This CDR3 has 15 residues. Trimming removed 0 bases from V and 9 bases from J; junction bases left unmatched: 5. The CDR3 here is CATSRDLAGEAIQYF. The CDR3 DNA is TGTGCCACCAGCAGAGATCTAGCGGGAGAGGCCATTCAGTACTTC.

V and J are TRBV5-8 and TRBJ1-1, with D uncertain. Germline V gene sequence: CDR1 SGHTS, CDR2 YDEGEE. The CDR3 length is 13 residues. Deletions cut 1 base from V and 3 bases from J, with 7 bases between. CDR3 sequence: CASSLRRYTEAFF. Written as DNA, the CDR3 is TGTGCCAGCAGCTTGAGGCGGTACACTGAAGCTTTCTTT.

The rearrangement joins TRBV27 to TRBJ2-3; 9 bases line up with TRBD1. The ends lost 5 bases at V and 14 bases at J; junction bases unmatched: 11. CDR3 length: 13 amino acids. CDR1 is MNHEY and CDR2 is SMNVEV in the germline V gene (reference sequence). The CDR3 sequence: CASSQTPGQGGYF. CDR3 coding DNA: TGTGCCAGCAGTCAGACCCCGGGACAGGGAGGGTATTTT.

The chain combines TRBV2 with TRBJ2-7; D is uncertain. Germline loops: CDR1 SNHLY, CDR2 FYNNEI. The CDR3 has 13 residues. The V end lost 4 bases, the J end lost 3 bases, and 10 bases lay between the germline ends. Written as DNA, the CDR3 is TGTGCCAGCAGTGTGGGCTCTTTCTACGAGCAGTACTTC. Amino acids: CASSVGSFYEQYF.

The chain employs TRBV14 and TRBJ2-7; 12 nucleotides agree with TRBD2. The CDR3 is 15 residues long. V was pared by 1 base and J by 2 bases, with 0 bases of the junction left unmatched. Germline CDR1 is SGHDN and CDR2 is FVKESK. The CDR3 coding sequence is TGTGCCAGCAGCCAAGGACTAGCGGGAGCCTACGAGCAGTACTTC. This encodes CASSQGLAGAYEQYF.

This chain joins TRBV7-9 and TRBJ2-7, with D perhaps matching TRBD1 (6 bases). With 4 bases removed from V and 2 bases from J, the gap between germline ends came to 9 bases. The CDR3 is made up of 13 amino acids. Germline CDR1 SEHNR, CDR2 FQNEAQ (reference sequence). CDR3 in amino acids: CASSSRDTYEQYF. The CDR3 DNA follows: TGTGCCAGCAGCTCCCGGGACACCTACGAGCAGTACTTC. The variable domain in full, with the rest retrieved from reference TRBV7-9 and TRBJ2-7, is DTGVSQNPRHKITKRGQNVTFRCDPISEHNRLYWYRQTLGQGPEFLTYFQNEAQLEKSRLLSDRFSAERPKGSFSTLEIQRTEQGDSAMYLCASSSRDTYEQYFGPGTRLTVT.

V gene TRBV19 combines with J gene TRBJ2-1; TRBD2 matches 7 bases. The germline V gene encodes CDR1 LNHDA and CDR2 SQIVND (reference sequence). V shed 4 bases, J shed 12 bases, and the junction held 12 bases outside the gene matches. This CDR3 has 14 amino acids. In nucleotides, the CDR3 is TGTGCCAGTAGTACGGGAGGAGGTCCGCCCGCGCAGTTCTTC. This sequence encodes CASSTGGGPPAQFF.

This chain connects TRBV7-2 to TRBJ2-7; 9 bases are a match to TRBD1. The CDR3 is made up of 14 amino acids. The V gene's germline CDR1 is SGHTA and CDR2 FQGNSA. V shed 5 bases and J 1 base; nucleotides not matched to a gene: 3. This chain's CDR3 is CASSLTGGSYEQYF. CDR3 nucleotides: TGTGCCAGCAGCCTGACAGGGGGATCCTACGAGCAGTACTTC.

The chain is built from TRBV5-8 and TRBJ1-2; tentative D call: TRBD1 (5 bases). From germline, CDR1 is SGHTS and CDR2 YDEGEE. CDR3 length: 14 residues. V was shortened by 2 bases and J by 3 bases, with 11 bases between the two germline ends. The CDR3 sequence: CASSFTGTYYGYTF. The CDR3 coding sequence is TGTGCCAGCAGCTTTACCGGGACCTACTATGGCTACACCTTC. Complete variable domain (other parts from reference TRBV5-8 and TRBJ1-2): EAGVTQSPTHLIKTRGQQATLRCSPISGHTSVYWYQQALGLGLQFLLWYDEGEERNRGNFPPRFSGRQFPNYSSELNVNALELEDSALYLCASSFTGTYYGYTFGSGTRLTVV.

The rearrangement uses TRBV19 and TRBJ1-4; D not certain. The CDR3 spans 17 residues. CDR1 LNHDA and CDR2 SQIVND come from the germline V gene (reference sequence). Trimming shortened V by 3 bases and J by 2 bases, and 16 bases separated the two germline ends. The CDR3 protein is CASSIFALGRTNEKLFF. The CDR3 region has the DNA TGTGCCAGTAGTATCTTCGCCCTCGGGAGGACTAATGAAAAACTGTTTTTT.

The V gene is TRBV5-8, the J gene TRBJ2-6; unclear D gene. Germline lookup yields CDR1 SGHTS and CDR2 YDEGEE. This CDR3 has 13 amino acids. Trimming pared 10 bases from V and 3 bases from J, leaving 11 bases between. The CDR3 DNA reads TGTGCCCACTACCAGAGTGGGGCCAACGTCCTGACTTTC. Translating gives CAHYQSGANVLTF.